This entry lists 3 T cell receptor beta chains sequenced from one sample in a study of liver allograft versus peripheral blood T cells. Study information: Transplanted livers and recipients' peripheral blood had their T cell receptor repertoires compared.

TCRdb reprocessed the reads with MiXCR, giving one entry per CDR3 protein. The repertoire has over a thousand distinct CDR3 sequences, 15% to 20% of them found once; the top ten carry roughly 20%. The origin of the receptors is a human patient who had a liver transplant. Some T cells may be supplied by the graft donor.

Sample share makes this clonotype medium-sized (0.01 to 0.1%). The chain recombines TRBV7-9 with TRBJ2-1, with a possible D match to TRBD2 (5 bases). Deletions cut 6 bases from V and 0 bases from J, with 15 bases between. CDR1 is SEHNR and CDR2 is FQNEAQ in the germline V gene (reference sequence). The CDR3 sequence is 16 residues long. The CDR3 coding sequence is TGTGCCAGCAGACCCCTAACGGGGTCCTCCTACAATGAGCAGTTCTTC. This gives the protein CASRPLTGSSYNEQFF.

This clonotype is labeled large. This chain joins TRBV19 and TRBJ1-1; D is uncertain. Deletions cut 1 base from V and 2 bases from J, with 5 bases between. The CDR3 covers 13 residues. CDR1 and CDR2 from the germline V gene are LNHDA and SQIVND (reference sequence). The CDR3 DNA reads TGTGCCAGTAGTATAGGGGGTAACACTGAAGCTTTCTTT. Translating it yields CASSIGGNTEAFF.

This clonotype qualifies as medium-sized. The chain recombines TRBV7-9 with TRBJ2-2; D is uncertain. V was cut by 0 bases and J by 1 base, with 9 bases left in between. This CDR3 has 16 residues. Germline CDR1 reads SEHNR; CDR2 reads FQNEAQ (reference sequence). The CDR3 sequence: CASSLAGSWNTGELFF. The CDR3 DNA follows: TGTGCCAGCAGCTTAGCAGGGTCCTGGAACACCGGGGAGCTGTTTTTT.